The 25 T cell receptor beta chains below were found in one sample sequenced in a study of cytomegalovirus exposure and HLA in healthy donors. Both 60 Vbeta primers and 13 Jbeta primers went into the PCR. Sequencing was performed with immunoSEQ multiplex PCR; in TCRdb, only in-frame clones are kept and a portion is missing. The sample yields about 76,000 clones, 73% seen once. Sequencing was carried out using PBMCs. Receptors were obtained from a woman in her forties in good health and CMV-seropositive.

The CDR3: CASSALDRGNGYTF. The CDR3 nucleotides read TGTGCCAGCAGTGCCTTAGACAGGGGTAATGGCTACACCTTC. The rearrangement uses TRBV2 and TRBJ1-2, with TRBD1 identical over 8 bases. The CDR3 totals 14 residues. Germline V gives CDR1 SNHLY, CDR2 FYNNEI. Trimming cost V 4 bases and J 6 bases; bases outside gene matches: 7.

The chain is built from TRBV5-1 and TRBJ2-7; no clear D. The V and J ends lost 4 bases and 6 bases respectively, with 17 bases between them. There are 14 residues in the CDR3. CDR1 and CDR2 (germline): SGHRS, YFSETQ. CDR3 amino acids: CASSVGYGESEQYF. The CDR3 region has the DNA TGCGCCAGCAGCGTCGGGTACGGCGAGTCCGAGCAGTACTTC.

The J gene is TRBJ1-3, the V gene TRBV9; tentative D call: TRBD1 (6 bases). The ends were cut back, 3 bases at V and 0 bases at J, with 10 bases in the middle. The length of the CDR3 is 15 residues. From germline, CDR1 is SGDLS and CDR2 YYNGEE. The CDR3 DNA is TGTGCCAGCAGCGCTCAGACAGGCTCTGGAAACACCATATATTTT. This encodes CASSAQTGSGNTIYF.

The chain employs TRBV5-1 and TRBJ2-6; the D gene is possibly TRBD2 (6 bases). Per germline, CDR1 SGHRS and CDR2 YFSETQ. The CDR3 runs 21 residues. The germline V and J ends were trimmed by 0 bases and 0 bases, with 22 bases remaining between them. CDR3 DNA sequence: TGCGCCAGCAGCTTGGCCTCGGGGGTGGCAGCAATTTTCTCTGGGGCCAACGTCCTGACTTTC. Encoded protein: CASSLASGVAAIFSGANVLTF.

CDR3 nucleotides: TGTGCCTGGAGTGTAGGGGGCAGGGGGACTAATCAGCCCCAGCATTTT. Translated, it gives CAWSVGGRGTNQPQHF. The J gene is TRBJ1-5, the V gene TRBV30; TRBD1 agrees at 7 bases. The J segment lost 4 bases and the V segment lost 0 bases, leaving 9 bases of the junction unmatched. This CDR3 comprises 16 residues. Germline V gene lookup returns CDR1 GTSNPN and CDR2 SVGIG (reference sequence).

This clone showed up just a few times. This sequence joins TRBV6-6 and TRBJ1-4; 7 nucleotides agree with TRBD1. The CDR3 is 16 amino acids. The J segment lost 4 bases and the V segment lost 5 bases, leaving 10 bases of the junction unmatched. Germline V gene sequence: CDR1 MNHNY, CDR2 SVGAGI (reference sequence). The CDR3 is CASSKQQGFSNEKLFF. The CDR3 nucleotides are TGTGCCAGCAGTAAGCAACAGGGGTTTAGTAATGAAAAACTGTTTTTT.

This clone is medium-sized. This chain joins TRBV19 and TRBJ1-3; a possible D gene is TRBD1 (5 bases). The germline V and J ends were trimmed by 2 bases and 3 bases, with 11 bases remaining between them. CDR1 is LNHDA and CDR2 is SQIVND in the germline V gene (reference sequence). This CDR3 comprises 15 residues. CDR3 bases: TGTGCCAGTAGTATAAAGGGGAAGAATGGAAACACCATATATTTT. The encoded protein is CASSIKGKNGNTIYF.

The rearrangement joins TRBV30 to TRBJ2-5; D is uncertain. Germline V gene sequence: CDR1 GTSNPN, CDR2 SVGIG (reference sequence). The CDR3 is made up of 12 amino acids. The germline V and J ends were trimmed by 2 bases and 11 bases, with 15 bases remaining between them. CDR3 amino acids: CAWSYSAPKQYF. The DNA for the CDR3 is TGTGCCTGGAGTTACTCAGCGCCCAAGCAGTACTTC.

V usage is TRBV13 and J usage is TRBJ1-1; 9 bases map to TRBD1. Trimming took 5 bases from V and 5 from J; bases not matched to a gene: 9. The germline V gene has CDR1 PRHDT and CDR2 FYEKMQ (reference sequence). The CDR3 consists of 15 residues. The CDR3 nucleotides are TGTGCCAGCAGCCCGACCGGGACAGGGAGGACTGAAGCTTTCTTT. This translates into CASSPTGTGRTEAFF.

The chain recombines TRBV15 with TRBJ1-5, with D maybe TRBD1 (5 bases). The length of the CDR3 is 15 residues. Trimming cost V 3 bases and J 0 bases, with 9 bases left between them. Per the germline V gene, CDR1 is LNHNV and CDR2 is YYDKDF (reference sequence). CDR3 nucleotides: TGTGCCACCAGCAGTGACAGACATAGCAATCAGCCCCAGCATTTT. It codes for CATSSDRHSNQPQHF.

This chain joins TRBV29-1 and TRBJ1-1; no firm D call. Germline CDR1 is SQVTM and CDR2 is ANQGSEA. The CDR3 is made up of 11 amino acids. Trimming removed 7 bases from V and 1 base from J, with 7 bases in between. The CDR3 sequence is CSGRENTEAFF. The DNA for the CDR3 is TGCAGCGGCCGGGAGAACACTGAAGCTTTCTTT.

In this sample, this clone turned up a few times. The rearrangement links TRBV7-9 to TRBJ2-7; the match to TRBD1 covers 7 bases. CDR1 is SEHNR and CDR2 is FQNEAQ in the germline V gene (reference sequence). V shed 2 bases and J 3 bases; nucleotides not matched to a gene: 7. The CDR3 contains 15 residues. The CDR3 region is CASSLPQGEHYEQYF. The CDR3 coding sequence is TGTGCCAGCAGCTTACCCCAGGGGGAGCACTACGAGCAGTACTTC.

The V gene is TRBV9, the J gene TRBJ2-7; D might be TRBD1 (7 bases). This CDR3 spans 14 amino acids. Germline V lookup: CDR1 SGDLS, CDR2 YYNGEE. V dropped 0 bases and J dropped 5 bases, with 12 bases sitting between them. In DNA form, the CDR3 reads TGTGCCAGCAGCGTAGCAGGGGGAGGTGACGAGCAGTACTTC. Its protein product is CASSVAGGGDEQYF. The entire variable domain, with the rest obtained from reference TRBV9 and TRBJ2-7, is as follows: DSGVTQTPKHLITATGQRVTLRCSPRSGDLSVYWYQQSLDQGLQFLIQYYNGEERAKGNILERFSAQQFPDLHSELNLSSLELGDSALYFCASSVAGGGDEQYFGPGTRLTVT.

DNA for the CDR3: TGTGCCAGCAGCGTAGAAGACACAAACACCGGGGAGCTGTTTTTT. Protein: CASSVEDTNTGELFF. The chain recombines TRBV9 with TRBJ2-2; D unclear. Germline lookup yields CDR1 SGDLS and CDR2 YYNGEE. The CDR3 runs to 15 residues. V lost 0 bases, J lost 2 bases, and 8 bases lay in between. Combining the CDR3 with reference TRBV9 and TRBJ2-2 gives the whole variable domain DSGVTQTPKHLITATGQRVTLRCSPRSGDLSVYWYQQSLDQGLQFLIQYYNGEERAKGNILERFSAQQFPDLHSELNLSSLELGDSALYFCASSVEDTNTGELFFGEGSRLTVL.

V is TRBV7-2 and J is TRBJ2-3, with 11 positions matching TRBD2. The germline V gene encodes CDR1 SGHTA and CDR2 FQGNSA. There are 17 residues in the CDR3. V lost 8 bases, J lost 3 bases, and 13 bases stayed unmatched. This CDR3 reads CASGSRGSGRATDTQYF. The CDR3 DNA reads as TGTGCCAGCGGTTCGCGGGGTAGCGGGAGGGCGACAGATACGCAGTATTTT.

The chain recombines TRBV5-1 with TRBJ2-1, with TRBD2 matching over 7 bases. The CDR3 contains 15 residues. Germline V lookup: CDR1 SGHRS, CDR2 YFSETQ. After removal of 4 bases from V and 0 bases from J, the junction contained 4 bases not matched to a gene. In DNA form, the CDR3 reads TGCGCCAGCAGCCCGAGCGGGGACTCCTACAATGAGCAGTTCTTC. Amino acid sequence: CASSPSGDSYNEQFF.

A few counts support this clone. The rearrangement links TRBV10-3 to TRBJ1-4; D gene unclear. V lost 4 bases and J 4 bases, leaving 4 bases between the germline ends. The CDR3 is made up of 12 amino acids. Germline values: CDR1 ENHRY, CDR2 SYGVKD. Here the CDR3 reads CAISANNEKLFF. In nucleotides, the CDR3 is TGTGCCATCAGTGCCAATAATGAAAAACTGTTTTTT.

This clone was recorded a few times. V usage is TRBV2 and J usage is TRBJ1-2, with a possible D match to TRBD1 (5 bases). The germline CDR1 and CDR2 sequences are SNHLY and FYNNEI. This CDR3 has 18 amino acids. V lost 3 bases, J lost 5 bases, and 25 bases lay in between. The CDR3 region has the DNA TGTGCCAGCAGTGATCAAGCCCGTATGCAGGGCCTATGGTATGGCTACACCTTC. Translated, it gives CASSDQARMQGLWYGYTF.

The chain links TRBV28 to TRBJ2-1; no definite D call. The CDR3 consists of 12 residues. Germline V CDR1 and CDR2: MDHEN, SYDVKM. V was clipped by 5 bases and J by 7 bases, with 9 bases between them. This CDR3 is CASSAEKNEQFF. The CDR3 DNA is TGTGCCAGCAGTGCGGAGAAGAATGAGCAGTTCTTC.

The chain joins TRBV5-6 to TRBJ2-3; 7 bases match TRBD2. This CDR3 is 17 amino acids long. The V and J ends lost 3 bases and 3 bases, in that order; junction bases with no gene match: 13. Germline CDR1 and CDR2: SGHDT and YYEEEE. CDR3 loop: CASSSETSFWDTDTQYF. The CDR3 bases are TGTGCCAGCAGCTCCGAGACTAGCTTTTGGGATACAGATACGCAGTATTTT.

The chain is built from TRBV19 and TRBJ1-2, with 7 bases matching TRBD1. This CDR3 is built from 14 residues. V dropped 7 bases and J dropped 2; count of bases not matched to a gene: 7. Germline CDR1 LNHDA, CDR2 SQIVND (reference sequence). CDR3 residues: CASTTPGQNYGYTF. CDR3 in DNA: TGTGCCAGTACAACTCCGGGACAGAACTATGGCTACACCTTC.

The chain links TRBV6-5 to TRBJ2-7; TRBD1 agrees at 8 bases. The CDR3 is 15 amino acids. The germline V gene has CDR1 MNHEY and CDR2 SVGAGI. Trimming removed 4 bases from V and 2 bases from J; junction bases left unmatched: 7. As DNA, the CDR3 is TGTGCCAGCAGTTCCCCCAGGACAGGGACCTACGAGCAGTACTTC. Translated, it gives CASSSPRTGTYEQYF.

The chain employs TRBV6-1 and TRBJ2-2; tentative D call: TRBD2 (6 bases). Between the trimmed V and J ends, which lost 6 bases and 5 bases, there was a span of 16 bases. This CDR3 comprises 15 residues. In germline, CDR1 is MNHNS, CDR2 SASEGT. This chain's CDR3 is CASSRDPRGTGELFF. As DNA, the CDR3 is TGTGCCAGCAGCAGAGACCCCCGGGGGACCGGGGAGCTGTTTTTT.

CDR3 nucleotide sequence: TGTGCCAGCAGCTTACAGGGATTTCGCTACAATGAGCAGTTCTTC. Amino acid sequence: CASSLQGFRYNEQFF. The chain carries TRBV7-8 and TRBJ2-1; TRBD1 is a possible D gene (5 bases). Germline values: CDR1 SGHVS, CDR2 FQNEAQ. The CDR3 sequence is 15 residues long. Trimming removed 2 bases at V and 3 bases at J, with 11 bases between.

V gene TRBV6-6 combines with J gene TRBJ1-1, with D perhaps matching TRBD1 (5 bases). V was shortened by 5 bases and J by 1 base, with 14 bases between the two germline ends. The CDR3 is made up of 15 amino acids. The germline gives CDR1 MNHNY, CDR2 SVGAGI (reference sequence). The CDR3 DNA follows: TGTGCCAGCAGTCGTAGGGACTGGACGAACACTGAAGCTTTCTTT. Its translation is CASSRRDWTNTEAFF.